This entry concerns a single T cell receptor beta chain. Its antigen is still unknown. Whenever a sample was processed, at least 6 million PBMCs were isolated. Combining a sample-barcoded 5' primer with a J-beta primer mix, a second PCR ran for roughly 7 to 12 cycles. TCRdb re-analysed the 5' RACE reads in MiXCR, keeping a single row per CDR3 protein. The table includes some 1,500,000 distinct CDR3 sequences, roughly two fifths detected once. V dropped 5 bases and J dropped 1; count of bases not matched to a gene: 12. This CDR3 contains 18 residues. In germline, CDR1 is DFQATT, CDR2 SNEGSKA (reference sequence). The data were obtained in a study of blood T cells in healthy people across ages. Points from the study as a whole: Strongly correlated with naive T cell percentage was TCR beta diversity. Conclusively comparing naive with antigen-experienced cells was impossible with unsorted PBMCs.

The sequenced sample was blood. The clonotype was recovered from a young woman in good health. The genes are TRBV20-1 and TRBJ2-1, with 12 positions matching TRBD2. The CDR3 here is CSAAPGLAGGGSYNEQFF. The DNA of the CDR3 is TGCAGTGCTGCCCCGGGACTAGCGGGTGGGGGATCCTACAATGAGCAGTTCTTC.